This T cell receptor beta chain originates from a study of radiation and T cells in renal cell carcinoma. Described time point: blood 4 weeks post-SBRT, at nephrectomy. Treatment indicated: 15 Gy SBRT to primary tumor, nephrectomy 4 weeks later. Assay: immunoSEQ multiplex PCR; the TCRdb copy retains only in-frame clones and omits some. Of roughly 170,000 clones detected, 88% appear once; the ten largest clones hold around 10%. Germline-derived CDR1 and CDR2 are MNHEY and SVGAGI. Unmatched junction bases numbered 5, after V lost 2 bases and J lost 9 bases. The CDR3 contains 15 residues. Sequencing was performed on blood, taken from a patient whose treatment included radiotherapy and nephrectomy. The clonotype comes from a woman aged 45-59 years with renal cell carcinoma. The chain joins TRBV6-5 to TRBJ1-6, with 9 nucleotides matching TRBD1. The chain's CDR3 is CASSYGTGKRSPLHF. In nucleotides, the CDR3 is TGTGCCAGCAGTTACGGGACAGGGAAGCGTTCACCCCTCCACTTT.